This passage covers 28 T cell receptor beta chains from one sample sequenced in a study of OX40 agonist ivuxolimab in advanced cancers. The assay was immunoSEQ multiplex PCR, and TCRdb's table has in-frame clones only and misses some. The table shows over 60,000 clones, with approximately 86% occurring only once. Specimen: CD4+ or CD8+ T cells sorted from blood, collected in a trial of the OX40 agonist ivuxolimab. The receptor set was obtained from an adult with an advanced solid tumor such as melanoma, head and neck, liver or kidney cancer.

V gene TRBV10-3 combines with J gene TRBJ2-2, with D uncertain. The CDR3 totals 15 residues. Trimming left V 6 bases short and J 0 bases short, with 11 bases between. Germline values: CDR1 ENHRY, CDR2 SYGVKD. CDR3 in amino acids: CAIRPDRSNTGELFF. The DNA for the CDR3 is TGTGCCATCAGGCCGGACCGATCGAACACCGGGGAGCTGTTTTTT.

V and J are TRBV11-2 and TRBJ1-2; D is uncertain. The CDR3 is 14 residues long. Per germline, CDR1 SGHAT and CDR2 FQNNGV. Trimming removed 1 base from V and 6 bases from J, with 12 bases in between. For the CDR3, the DNA is TGTGCCAGCAGCTTAGTGGGATGGGTCAATGGCTACACCTTC. Translated: CASSLVGWVNGYTF.

The chain uses TRBV19 and TRBJ1-6; no firm D call. Germline loops: CDR1 LNHDA, CDR2 SQIVND (reference sequence). The CDR3 has 16 amino acids. V gave up 6 bases and J gave up 10 bases, with 22 bases separating them. The CDR3 region is CASSNSGLAGRSPLHF. The CDR3 nucleotides read TGTGCCAGTAGCAATTCGGGTCTCGCCGGCAGATCACCCCTCCACTTT.

This clone was recorded once. The chain couples TRBV5-5 to TRBJ2-1; perhaps D is TRBD1 or TRBD2 (5 bases each). This CDR3 comprises 15 residues. CDR1 is SGHKS, CDR2 YYEKEE, per germline (reference sequence). The V end was cut by 4 bases, the J end by 3 bases, with 14 bases between. The CDR3 DNA reads TGTGCCAGCAGCACCGGGACCTACAGCTACAATGAGCAGTTCTTC. Amino acids: CASSTGTYSYNEQFF.

The chain couples TRBV6-1 to TRBJ2-3; unclear D gene. Trimming removed 4 bases at V and 10 bases at J, with 21 bases between. Germline V gives CDR1 MNHNS, CDR2 SASEGT. The CDR3 is made up of 15 amino acids. The CDR3 nucleotides are TGTGCCAGCAGTGGAGGACCACTGACCCTCTACGCGCAGTATTTT. It yields the protein CASSGGPLTLYAQYF.

This chain joins TRBV4-2 and TRBJ1-2; no clear D gene. In germline, CDR1 is LGHNA, CDR2 YNFKEQ. The CDR3 has 14 residues. Trimming pared 0 bases from V and 5 bases from J, leaving 10 bases between. In DNA, the CDR3 is TGTGCCAGCAGCCAAGAGGCAGACAAATATGGCTACACCTTC. Translating it yields CASSQEADKYGYTF.

This sequence joins TRBV28 and TRBJ2-1; possibly TRBD1 for D (5 bases). Germline CDR1 and CDR2: MDHEN and SYDVKM. CDR3 length: 16 amino acids. With 8 bases removed from V and 6 bases from J, the gap between germline ends came to 23 bases. The CDR3 nucleotides are TGTGCCAGCGGGCCGACAAGGGGTCCCGTCGGCAATGAGCAGTTCTTC. It yields the protein CASGPTRGPVGNEQFF.

This chain links TRBV6-5 with TRBJ1-1; D is perhaps TRBD1 (5 bases). V was clipped by 2 bases and J by 1 base, with 5 bases between them. The CDR3 spans 13 residues. Germline lookup yields CDR1 MNHEY and CDR2 SVGAGI. The CDR3 here is CASSYDRNTEAFF. The CDR3 region has the DNA TGTGCCAGCAGTTACGACAGGAACACTGAAGCTTTCTTT.

The chain recombines TRBV6-5 with TRBJ1-2; D not certain. V lost 0 bases to trimming and J lost 4 bases, with 15 bases between them. In germline, CDR1 is MNHEY, CDR2 SVGAGI. The CDR3 contains 16 residues. CDR3 residues: CASSYSMVGVSYGYTF. In DNA form, the CDR3 reads TGTGCCAGCAGTTACTCGATGGTCGGGGTGTCCTATGGCTACACCTTC.

V and J are TRBV4-2 and TRBJ1-5; the D gene is possibly TRBD1 (5 bases). The CDR3 is made up of 16 amino acids. In germline, CDR1 is LGHNA, CDR2 YNFKEQ. The V end was cut by 0 bases, the J end by 2 bases, with 11 bases between. The CDR3 sequence is CASSQEGDEGNQPQHF. Here the CDR3 DNA reads TGTGCCAGCAGCCAAGAAGGGGATGAGGGCAATCAGCCCCAGCATTTT.

The chain is built from TRBV5-6 and TRBJ2-2; 7 positions agree with TRBD1. The CDR3 extends over 16 amino acids. V lost 4 bases to trimming and J lost 2 bases; unmatched junction nucleotides: 8. Germline V gives CDR1 SGHDT, CDR2 YYEEEE. The DNA of the CDR3 is TGTGCCAGCAGCCAAAACAGGGGACGTAACACCGGGGAGCTGTTTTTT. Encoded protein: CASSQNRGRNTGELFF.

The chain uses TRBV5-8 and TRBJ2-2; 7 nucleotides line up with TRBD2. With 0 bases clipped from V and 3 bases from J, the junction kept 5 bases outside the gene matches. The CDR3 has 16 amino acids. Germline CDR1 SGHTS, CDR2 YDEGEE. CDR3 DNA sequence: TGTGCCAGCAGCTTGGCCCGGGACTATTACACCGGGGAGCTGTTTTTT. It codes for CASSLARDYYTGELFF.

The rearrangement joins TRBV28 to TRBJ1-1, with no clear D. Germline loops: CDR1 MDHEN, CDR2 SYDVKM. V gave up 2 bases and J gave up 5 bases, with 12 bases separating them. The CDR3 covers 14 residues. The CDR3, as DNA: TGTGCCAGCAGTTTAAACAGTATTTATACTGAAGCTTTCTTT. As protein: CASSLNSIYTEAFF.

The chain links TRBV9 to TRBJ1-1; D perhaps matches TRBD1 (6 bases). Trimming took off 0 bases at V and 1 base at J, with 7 bases between the two ends. The germline CDR1 and CDR2 sequences are SGDLS and YYNGEE. CDR3 length: 14 amino acids. This chain's CDR3 is CASSVVDRNTEAFF. The CDR3 region has the DNA TGTGCCAGCAGCGTAGTGGACAGGAACACTGAAGCTTTCTTT.

J is TRBJ2-7 and V is TRBV7-9; the D is unclear. Germline-derived CDR1 and CDR2 are SEHNR and FQNEAQ (reference sequence). This CDR3 contains 12 residues. Trimming stripped 1 base from V and 6 bases from J, with 7 bases between. The CDR3 sequence is CASSLEAGEQYF. The CDR3 DNA sequence: TGTGCCAGCAGCTTAGAGGCCGGCGAGCAGTACTTC.

This chain connects TRBV11-1 to TRBJ2-2; D not certain. From germline, CDR1 is SGHAT and CDR2 FQDESV (reference sequence). Trimming took off 3 bases at V and 0 bases at J, with 8 bases between the two ends. The length of the CDR3 is 15 residues. Written as DNA, the CDR3 is TGTGCCAGCAGCTTTGGCACCACGAACACCGGGGAGCTGTTTTTT. Translating gives CASSFGTTNTGELFF.

J is TRBJ2-1 and V is TRBV4-3; D possibly uses TRBD1 or TRBD2 (5 bases each). CDR1 is LGHNA, CDR2 YSLEER, per germline. This CDR3 has 16 amino acids. V lost 4 bases and J lost 5, with 18 bases in between. Here the CDR3 DNA reads TGCGCCAGCAGCCGCAATCCGGGACCCCGAGACAATGAGCAGTTCTTC. Translating gives CASSRNPGPRDNEQFF.

The chain is built from TRBV5-5 and TRBJ2-1; no clear D gene. From germline, CDR1 is SGHKS and CDR2 YYEKEE (reference sequence). V was clipped by 1 base and J by 8 bases, with 4 bases between them. This CDR3 is built from 11 residues. The CDR3 reads CASSLFDEQFF. CDR3 DNA sequence: TGTGCCAGCAGCTTGTTCGATGAGCAGTTCTTC.

The genes are TRBV7-9 and TRBJ2-7; possible D gene TRBD1, 6 bases. There are 16 residues in the CDR3. The germline V gene encodes CDR1 SEHNR and CDR2 FQNEAQ (reference sequence). V was trimmed by 1 base and J by 3 bases, leaving 16 bases between them. The DNA of the CDR3 is TGTGCCAGCAGCTTAGAAGTACAGGGCATTGGCTACGAGCAGTACTTC. It is translated as CASSLEVQGIGYEQYF.

The V call is TRBV9, the J call TRBJ2-2; D is possibly TRBD2 (6 bases). The CDR3 has 16 amino acids. Trimming cost V 10 bases and J 2 bases, with 21 bases left between them. Per the germline V gene, CDR1 is SGDLS and CDR2 is YYNGEE. The CDR3 protein is CACGREASDNTGELFF. Written as DNA, the CDR3 is TGTGCCTGTGGAAGGGAGGCGTCAGATAACACCGGGGAGCTGTTTTTT.

This sequence joins TRBV28 and TRBJ1-2; 9 positions agree with TRBD1. CDR1 is MDHEN, CDR2 SYDVKM, per germline. This CDR3 is 15 amino acids long. The V and J ends lost 5 bases and 5 bases, in that order; junction bases with no gene match: 9. CDR3 sequence: CASSNRGRQWYGYTF. The DNA of the CDR3 is TGTGCCAGCAGTAACAGGGGGCGCCAGTGGTATGGCTACACCTTC.

The rearrangement links TRBV28 to TRBJ2-5; TRBD2 is a possible D gene (7 bases). The DNA end favors TRBJ2-7, so the J call may be wrong. This CDR3 comprises 16 residues. The germline V gene encodes CDR1 MDHEN and CDR2 SYDVKM. The CDR3 DNA is TGTGCCAGCAGTCCTGGGGGGGCAGGGAAAGCCTACGAGCAGTACTTC. Its translation: CASSPGGAGKAYEQYF.

For the CDR3, the DNA is TGCAGCGTTGCAGGGCGGGATACGCAGTATTTT. Translation gives CSVAGRDTQYF. This chain uses TRBV29-1 with TRBJ2-3; maybe TRBD1 (5 bases). The CDR3 is 11 residues long. CDR1 SQVTM and CDR2 ANQGSEA come from the germline V gene. Between the trimmed V and J ends, which lost 4 bases and 6 bases, there was a span of 8 bases.

Turning to this clone: The identical CDR3 is also encoded by other nucleotide sequences in the sample. CDR3 protein: CASSYVRGGTGELFF. In nucleotides, the CDR3 is TGTGCCAGCAGTTATGTCAGGGGGGGGACCGGGGAGCTGTTTTTT. This chain connects TRBV28 to TRBJ2-2; D could derive from TRBD1 or TRBD2 (7 bases each). Germline loops: CDR1 MDHEN, CDR2 SYDVKM. This CDR3 has 15 amino acids. Between the trimmed V and J ends, which lost 4 bases and 5 bases, there was a span of 14 bases.

The V call is TRBV11-2, the J call TRBJ1-1, with D perhaps matching TRBD1 (6 bases). Trimming removed 5 bases at V and 4 bases at J, with 14 bases between. CDR3 length: 14 residues. Per germline, CDR1 SGHAT and CDR2 FQNNGV. The CDR3 nucleotides read TGTGCCAGCAGCCCAACAAACAGGGTCACTGAAGCTTTCTTT. As protein: CASSPTNRVTEAFF.

V is TRBV7-2 and J is TRBJ2-3; 12 bases map to TRBD1. J gave up 3 bases and V 5 bases, and 9 bases lay outside the gene matches. The germline V gene encodes CDR1 SGHTA and CDR2 FQGNSA. CDR3 length: 17 amino acids. The CDR3 nucleotides are TGTGCCAGCAGCCGCGGGACAGGGGGCTCGGCTACAGATACGCAGTATTTT. Amino acids: CASSRGTGGSATDTQYF. Combining the CDR3 with reference TRBV7-2 and TRBJ2-3 gives the whole variable domain GAGVSQSPSNKVTEKGKDVELRCDPISGHTALYWYRQSLGQGLEFLIYFQGNSAPDKSGLPSDRFSAERTGGSVSTLTIQRTQQEDSAVYLCASSRGTGGSATDTQYFGPGTRLTVL.

The chain employs TRBV15 and TRBJ1-1; D ambiguous. The V end was cut by 0 bases, the J end by 3 bases, with 8 bases between. The CDR3 contains 14 residues. CDR1 is LNHNV, CDR2 YYDKDF, per germline (reference sequence). CDR3 sequence reads: CATSRDVEYTEAFF. The CDR3 DNA reads TGTGCCACCAGCAGAGACGTGGAATACACTGAAGCTTTCTTT.

The genes are TRBV5-1 and TRBJ2-6, with no clear D. CDR3 length: 14 amino acids. Germline CDR1 SGHRS, CDR2 YFSETQ. The V gene lost 7 bases and the J gene lost 2 bases, with 10 bases spanning the gap. The DNA for the CDR3 is TGCGCCAGCTCGTGGGGTACTGGGGCCAACGTCCTGACTTTC. Encoded protein: CASSWGTGANVLTF.